A single sample gave rise to the 6 T cell receptor beta chains below, sequenced in a study of T cells after posttransplantation cyclophosphamide. Methotrexate plus calcineurin inhibitor accompanied controls' myeloablative marrow transplants; sampling was 1 year later. Using immunoSEQ multiplex PCR, the repertoire was profiled, and TCRdb retains in-frame clones only, with some absent. The sample lists approximately 10,000 clones; 80% to 85% were seen once. Sequences were derived from PBMCs, sampled about 350 days after allogeneic stem cell transplant with calcineurin inhibitor and methotrexate. Receptors were obtained from a male patient between 25 and 39 years old who received an allogeneic stem cell transplant from an unrelated donor, was CMV-positive, and had acute GVHD only. Some T cells may trace back to the graft donor.

The chain is built from TRBV2 and TRBJ1-5, with 7 bases that match TRBD1. With 3 bases clipped from V and 0 bases from J, the junction kept 2 bases outside the gene matches. The CDR3 length is 15 residues. In germline, CDR1 is SNHLY, CDR2 FYNNEI. The CDR3 sequence is CASSDGTVSNQPQHF. DNA of the CDR3: TGTGCCAGCAGTGATGGGACAGTTAGCAATCAGCCCCAGCATTTT.

The chain combines TRBV6-5 with TRBJ1-6; 9 bases are a match to TRBD1. The CDR3 consists of 15 residues. The germline V gene has CDR1 MNHEY and CDR2 SVGAGI. Trimming cost V 4 bases and J 7 bases; bases outside gene matches: 5. The CDR3 region has the DNA TGTGCCAGCAGTTCGACGGGACAGGGCAATTCACCCCTCCACTTT. It translates to CASSSTGQGNSPLHF.

The chain combines TRBV27 with TRBJ1-3, with unresolved D. In germline, CDR1 is MNHEY, CDR2 SMNVEV (reference sequence). Trimming removed 8 bases at V and 6 bases at J, with 14 bases between. The CDR3 runs 13 residues. CDR3: CASGTGMQNTIYF. The CDR3 DNA sequence: TGTGCCAGCGGCACCGGGATGCAAAACACCATATATTTT.

The chain has TRBV4-3 and TRBJ2-7, with a tentative D call TRBD2 (5 bases). Per the germline V gene, CDR1 is LGHNA and CDR2 is YSLEER. The ends were cut back, 0 bases at V and 3 bases at J, with 9 bases in the middle. CDR3 length: 14 amino acids. The CDR3 DNA follows: TGCGCCAGCAGCCAAGAGCCGGGGATCTACGAGCAGTACTTC. It specifies CASSQEPGIYEQYF.

The J gene is TRBJ2-5, the V gene TRBV29-1, with D uncertain. Per germline, CDR1 SQVTM and CDR2 ANQGSEA. This CDR3 comprises 12 residues. V lost 7 bases to trimming and J lost 1 base, with 10 bases between them. CDR3 sequence: CSASTIQETQYF. CDR3 coding DNA: TGCAGCGCGTCTACTATCCAAGAGACCCAGTACTTC.

A single count supports this clone. Here the CDR3 reads CASSLPWRGSTEAFF. The CDR3 DNA reads TGTGCCAGCAGCTTACCTTGGCGGGGAAGCACTGAAGCTTTCTTT. The chain employs TRBV11-2 and TRBJ1-1; D ambiguous. The V gene's germline CDR1 is SGHAT and CDR2 FQNNGV. The CDR3 runs to 15 residues. Trimming took off 2 bases at V and 4 bases at J, with 14 bases between the two ends.